This is a list of T cell receptor beta chains from one sample in a study of PD-1 blockade in classical Hodgkin lymphoma. The assay was immunoSEQ multiplex PCR, and TCRdb's table has in-frame clones only and misses some. The data contain over 9,000 clones, approximately 81% of them seen just once; the ten biggest clones take up more than 30%. The specimen was peripheral blood mononuclear cells (PBMCs), collected at baseline. The receptors come from a human donor with classical Hodgkin lymphoma. The CDR3 runs from the conserved cysteine through the conserved F or W. D genes are given only for firm matches. The listing skips clone size in some rows; elsewhere it reads once, few, many or a size class.

V gene: TRBV27; D gene: TRBD2; clone size: .; J gene: TRBJ2-7; CDR3 protein: CASRRTSGGIDEQYF; CDR3 DNA: TGTGCCAGCAGAAGGACTAGCGGGGGGATCGACGAGCAGTACTTC
V gene: TRBV30; D gene: .; clone size: .; J gene: TRBJ2-3; CDR3 protein: CAWSQEGANTDTQYF; CDR3 DNA: TGTGCCTGGAGTCAGGAGGGGGCTAACACAGATACGCAGTATTTT
V gene: TRBV2; D gene: TRBD1; clone size: .; J gene: TRBJ1-2; CDR3 protein: CASRPGGGGERDGYTF; CDR3 DNA: TGTGCCAGCCGCCCAGGGGGTGGTGGGGAAAGGGATGGCTACACCTTC
V gene: TRBV28; D gene: .; clone size: .; J gene: TRBJ2-7; CDR3 protein: CASRSLWEQYF; CDR3 DNA: TGTGCCAGCAGATCACTTTGGGAGCAGTACTTC
V gene: TRBV9; D gene: TRBD2; clone size: once; J gene: TRBJ2-7; CDR3 protein: CASSLGTSGAYEQYF; CDR3 DNA: TGTGCCAGCAGCCTCGGGACTAGCGGGGCCTACGAGCAGTACTTC
V gene: TRBV7-2; D gene: .; clone size: .; J gene: TRBJ2-7; CDR3 protein: CASSLTAGTTYEQYF; CDR3 DNA: TGTGCCAGCAGCTTAACAGCCGGTACGACCTACGAGCAGTACTTC
V gene: TRBV5-1; D gene: TRBD1; clone size: .; J gene: TRBJ2-7; CDR3 protein: CASSKDRSSYEQYF; CDR3 DNA: TGCGCCAGCAGCAAGGACAGGAGCTCCTACGAGCAGTACTTC
V gene: TRBV5-1; D gene: TRBD1; clone size: .; J gene: TRBJ1-4; CDR3 protein: CASSSTGQGAGEKLFF; CDR3 DNA: TGCGCCAGCAGCTCCACCGGACAGGGGGCGGGTGAAAAACTGTTTTTT
V gene: TRBV30; D gene: .; clone size: .; J gene: TRBJ2-2; CDR3 protein: CAWNPGTGELFF; CDR3 DNA: TGTGCCTGGAACCCAGGTACCGGGGAGCTGTTTTTT
V gene: TRBV7-2; D gene: .; clone size: .; J gene: TRBJ1-6; CDR3 protein: CASSLDLISPLHF; CDR3 DNA: TGTGCCAGCAGCTTAGATCTCATCTCACCCCTCCACTTT
V gene: TRBV5-5; D gene: .; clone size: .; J gene: TRBJ1-2; CDR3 protein: CASSFLTAGTPVGGYTF; CDR3 DNA: TGTGCCAGCAGCTTTTTAACGGCAGGCACGCCCGTGGGGGGCTACACCTTC
V gene: TRBV28; D gene: TRBD1; clone size: .; J gene: TRBJ1-2; CDR3 protein: CASSLPSGTGVYGYTF; CDR3 DNA: TGTGCCAGCAGTTTACCCTCGGGGACAGGAGTCTATGGCTACACCTTC
V gene: TRBV6-5; D gene: .; clone size: .; J gene: TRBJ1-1; CDR3 protein: CASSAPVGSEAFF; CDR3 DNA: TGTGCCAGCAGTGCCCCCGTTGGGTCTGAAGCTTTCTTT
V gene: TRBV5-1; D gene: .; clone size: .; J gene: TRBJ1-4; CDR3 protein: CASSFHGLGGQFVKNEKLFF; CDR3 DNA: TGCGCCAGCAGCTTCCACGGGCTTGGGGGACAATTCGTAAAGAATGAAAAACTGTTTTTT
V gene: TRBV6-1; D gene: .; clone size: .; J gene: TRBJ1-4; CDR3 protein: CASSEALPVGTNEKLFF; CDR3 DNA: TGTGCCAGCAGTGAAGCATTGCCGGTCGGAACTAATGAAAAACTGTTTTTT
V gene: TRBV9; D gene: .; clone size: .; J gene: TRBJ2-1; CDR3 protein: CASSLNSRSPNEQFF; CDR3 DNA: TGTGCCAGCAGCCTCAACTCGAGAAGCCCCAATGAGCAGTTCTTC
V gene: TRBV15; D gene: TRBD1; clone size: once; J gene: TRBJ1-5; CDR3 protein: CATSLTGGTYSNQPQHF; CDR3 DNA: TGTGCCACCAGCCTGACAGGGGGGACCTATAGCAATCAGCCCCAGCATTTT
V gene: TRBV5-4; D gene: .; clone size: .; J gene: TRBJ2-5; CDR3 protein: CASSLGGAQETQYF; CDR3 DNA: TGTGCCAGCAGCTTGGGAGGGGCACAAGAGACCCAGTACTTC
V gene: TRBV19; D gene: TRBD1; clone size: .; J gene: TRBJ2-7; CDR3 protein: CASSISGTGVYEQYF; CDR3 DNA: TGTGCCAGTAGTATTTCCGGGACAGGAGTCTACGAGCAGTACTTC
V gene: TRBV6-5; D gene: TRBD2; clone size: once; J gene: TRBJ2-7; CDR3 protein: CASSYTSGTRSEQYF; CDR3 DNA: TGTGCCAGCAGTTACACGTCCGGGACTAGGAGCGAGCAGTACTTC
V gene: TRBV13; D gene: TRBD2; clone size: .; J gene: TRBJ2-1; CDR3 protein: CASSSGLAGGPDNEQFF; CDR3 DNA: TGTGCCAGCAGCTCGGGACTAGCGGGGGGGCCGGACAATGAGCAGTTCTTC
V gene: TRBV7-3; D gene: .; clone size: few; J gene: TRBJ2-2; CDR3 protein: CASSLGRRGNTGELFF; CDR3 DNA: TGTGCCAGCAGCCTTGGGCGGCGGGGGAACACCGGGGAGCTGTTTTTT
V gene: TRBV10-3; D gene: .; clone size: .; J gene: TRBJ1-1; CDR3 protein: CAISEPGPNTEAFF; CDR3 DNA: TGTGCCATCAGTGAGCCAGGACCTAACACTGAAGCTTTCTTT
V gene: TRBV14; D gene: .; clone size: .; J gene: TRBJ2-5; CDR3 protein: CASSRSTGGLGQYF; CDR3 DNA: TGTGCCAGCAGCCGAAGCACAGGAGGATTGGGGCAGTACTTC
V gene: TRBV14; D gene: .; clone size: .; J gene: TRBJ1-3; CDR3 protein: CASSQDMDGNTIYF; CDR3 DNA: TGTGCCAGCAGCCAAGATATGGATGGAAACACCATATATTTT
V gene: TRBV7-3; D gene: .; clone size: .; J gene: TRBJ1-6; CDR3 protein: CASSSYVGGRSPLHF; CDR3 DNA: TGTGCCAGCAGCTCTTATGTAGGGGGGCGCTCACCCCTCCACTTT
V gene: TRBV5-1; D gene: .; clone size: medium-sized; J gene: TRBJ1-1; CDR3 protein: CASSLSANPLNTEAFF; CDR3 DNA: TGCGCCAGCAGCCTGTCAGCGAATCCACTGAACACTGAAGCTTTCTTT
V gene: TRBV11-2; D gene: TRBD2; clone size: .; J gene: TRBJ2-3; CDR3 protein: CASSLYTSEDTQYF; CDR3 DNA: TGTGCCAGCAGCCTCTACACTAGCGAAGATACGCAGTATTTT
V gene: TRBV7-9; D gene: .; clone size: once; J gene: TRBJ2-7; CDR3 protein: CASSSHYEQYF; CDR3 DNA: TGTGCCAGCAGCTCCCACTACGAGCAGTACTTC
V gene: TRBV28; D gene: .; clone size: .; J gene: TRBJ1-4; CDR3 protein: CASNRDGLGEKLFF; CDR3 DNA: TGTGCCAGCAACCGGGACGGGCTCGGTGAAAAACTGTTTTTT
V gene: TRBV6-6; D gene: .; clone size: .; J gene: TRBJ2-3; CDR3 protein: CASSTGVSTDTQYF; CDR3 DNA: TGTGCCAGCAGCACCGGGGTTAGCACAGATACGCAGTATTTT
V gene: TRBV27; D gene: TRBD2; clone size: .; J gene: TRBJ2-6; CDR3 protein: CASSPLVGGVPGANVLTF; CDR3 DNA: TGTGCCAGCAGTCCTTTGGTGGGGGGGGTTCCTGGGGCCAACGTCCTGACTTTC
V gene: TRBV6-5; D gene: TRBD1; clone size: .; J gene: TRBJ2-3; CDR3 protein: CASSRGTGQTQYF; CDR3 DNA: TGTGCCAGCAGTAGAGGGACAGGTCAAACGCAGTATTTT
V gene: TRBV27; D gene: TRBD2; clone size: few; J gene: TRBJ2-5; CDR3 protein: CASSLSLAGVETQYF; CDR3 DNA: TGTGCCAGCAGTTTATCACTAGCGGGAGTAGAGACCCAGTACTTC
V gene: TRBV9; D gene: .; clone size: .; J gene: TRBJ2-1; CDR3 protein: CASTRTSIRPNEQFF; CDR3 DNA: TGTGCCAGCACACGGACCTCCATACGTCCCAATGAGCAGTTCTTC
V gene: TRBV6-5; D gene: TRBD2; clone size: few; J gene: TRBJ2-7; CDR3 protein: CASSYSKGLAAHEQYF; CDR3 DNA: TGTGCCAGCAGTTACTCGAAGGGTCTAGCGGCCCACGAGCAGTACTTC
V gene: TRBV13; D gene: TRBD2; clone size: .; J gene: TRBJ2-7; CDR3 protein: CASSQGLAVVAYEQYF; CDR3 DNA: TGTGCCAGCAGCCAGGGACTAGCGGTCGTGGCCTACGAGCAGTACTTC
V gene: TRBV27; D gene: .; clone size: .; J gene: TRBJ2-6; CDR3 protein: CASSLSGVERHSGANVLTF; CDR3 DNA: TGTGCCAGCAGTTTATCGGGGGTCGAGAGACACTCTGGGGCCAACGTCCTGACTTTC
V gene: TRBV25-1; D gene: .; clone size: once; J gene: TRBJ1-4; CDR3 protein: CASSKPSWALEKLFF; CDR3 DNA: TGTGCCAGCAGTAAGCCCTCTTGGGCTTTGGAAAAACTGTTTTTT
V gene: TRBV5-8; D gene: TRBD1; clone size: .; J gene: TRBJ1-3; CDR3 protein: CASGGQVFSGNTIYF; CDR3 DNA: TGTGCCAGCGGCGGACAGGTCTTCTCTGGAAACACCATATATTTT
V gene: TRBV18; D gene: .; clone size: .; J gene: TRBJ2-4; CDR3 protein: CASSAHTGPKNIQYF; CDR3 DNA: TGTGCCAGCTCAGCACACACAGGGCCCAAAAACATTCAGTACTTC